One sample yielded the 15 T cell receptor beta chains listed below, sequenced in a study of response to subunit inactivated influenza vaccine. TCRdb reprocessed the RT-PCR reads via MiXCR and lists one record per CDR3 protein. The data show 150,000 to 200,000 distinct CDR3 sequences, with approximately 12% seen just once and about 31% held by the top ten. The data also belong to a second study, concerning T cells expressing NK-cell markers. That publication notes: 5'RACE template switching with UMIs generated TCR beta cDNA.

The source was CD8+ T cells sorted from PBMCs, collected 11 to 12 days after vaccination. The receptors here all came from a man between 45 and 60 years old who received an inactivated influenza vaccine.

The CDR3 nucleotides read TGTGCCAGTGCAGCCGGGATAGGGGGCGAGTACGAGCAGTACTTC. Translation: CASAAGIGGEYEQYF. V usage is TRBV19 and J usage is TRBJ2-7, with TRBD1 matching 7 bases. V lost 8 bases to trimming and J lost 4 bases; unmatched junction nucleotides: 14. CDR3 length equals 15 residues. The germline gives CDR1 LNHDA, CDR2 SQIVND (reference sequence).

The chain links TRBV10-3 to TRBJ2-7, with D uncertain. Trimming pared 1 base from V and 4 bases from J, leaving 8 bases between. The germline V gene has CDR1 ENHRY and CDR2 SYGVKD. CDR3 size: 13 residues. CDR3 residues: CAISEYLQYEQYF. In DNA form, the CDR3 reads TGTGCCATCAGTGAGTACTTACAATACGAGCAGTACTTC.

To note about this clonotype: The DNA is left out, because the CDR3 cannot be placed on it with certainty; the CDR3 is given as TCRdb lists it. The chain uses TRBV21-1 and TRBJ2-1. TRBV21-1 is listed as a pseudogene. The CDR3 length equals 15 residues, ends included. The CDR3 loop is CASSVGFGSYNEQFF.

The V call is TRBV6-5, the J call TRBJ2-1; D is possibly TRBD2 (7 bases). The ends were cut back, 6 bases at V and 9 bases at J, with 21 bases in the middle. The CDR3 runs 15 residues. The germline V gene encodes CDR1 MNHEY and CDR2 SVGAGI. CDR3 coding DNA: TGTGCCAGCAGCTATGATGGGGGGGGCCGTCCTGAGCAGTTCTTC. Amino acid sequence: CASSYDGGGRPEQFF.

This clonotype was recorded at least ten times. The CDR3 spells CASSQGTVEQYF. The DNA for the CDR3 is TGTGCCAGCAGCCAAGGGACCGTCGAGCAGTACTTC. The rearrangement uses TRBV14 and TRBJ2-7; D gene unclear. CDR1 is SGHDN and CDR2 is FVKESK in the germline V gene. V was clipped by 1 base and J by 6 bases, with 7 bases between them. CDR3 length: 12 amino acids.

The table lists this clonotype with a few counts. The CDR3 coding sequence is TGTGCCAGCAGCTTAGGCTCTAGCGGGAGAAGTGGGAATGAGCAGTTCTTC. Translating gives CASSLGSSGRSGNEQFF. The rearrangement joins TRBV11-2 to TRBJ2-1, with TRBD2 matching over 10 bases. CDR1 is SGHAT, CDR2 FQNNGV, per germline. This CDR3 is built from 17 residues. Losses at the gene ends were 1 base for V and 7 bases for J; bases not matched to a gene: 10. Together with reference TRBV11-2 and TRBJ2-1, the CDR3 gives the full variable domain: EAGVAQSPRYKIIEKRQSVAFWCNPISGHATLYWYQQILGQGPKLLIQFQNNGVVDDSQLPKDRFSAERLKGVDSTLKIQPAKLEDSAVYLCASSLGSSGRSGNEQFFGPGTRLTVL.

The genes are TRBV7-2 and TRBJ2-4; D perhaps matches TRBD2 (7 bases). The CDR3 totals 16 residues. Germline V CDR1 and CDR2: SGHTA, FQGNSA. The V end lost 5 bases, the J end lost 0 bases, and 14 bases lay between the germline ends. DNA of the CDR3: TGTGCCAGCAGCCCCTTGGGGGGGGCAGCCAAAAACATTCAGTACTTC. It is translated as CASSPLGGAAKNIQYF. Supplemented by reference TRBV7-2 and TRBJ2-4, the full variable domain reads GAGVSQSPSNKVTEKGKDVELRCDPISGHTALYWYRQSLGQGLEFLIYFQGNSAPDKSGLPSDRFSAERTGGSVSTLTIQRTQQEDSAVYLCASSPLGGAAKNIQYFGAGTRLSVL.

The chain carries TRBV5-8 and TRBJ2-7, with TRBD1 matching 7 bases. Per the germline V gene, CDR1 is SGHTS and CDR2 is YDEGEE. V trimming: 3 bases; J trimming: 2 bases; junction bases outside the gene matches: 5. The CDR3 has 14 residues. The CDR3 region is CASSSTGSPYEQYF. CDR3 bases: TGTGCCAGCAGCTCGACAGGGTCACCCTACGAGCAGTACTTC.

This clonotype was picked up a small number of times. CDR3: CASTAGISSYNEQFF. As DNA, the CDR3 is TGTGCCAGCACGGCTGGGATTAGCTCCTACAATGAGCAGTTCTTC. The genes are TRBV27 and TRBJ2-1; D is ambiguous. Trimming left V 7 bases short and J 0 bases short, with 13 bases between. In germline, CDR1 is MNHEY, CDR2 SMNVEV (reference sequence). The CDR3 contains 15 residues.

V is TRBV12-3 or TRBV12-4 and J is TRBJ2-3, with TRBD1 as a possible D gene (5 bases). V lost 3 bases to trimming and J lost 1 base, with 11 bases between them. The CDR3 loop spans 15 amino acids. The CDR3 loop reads CASSLHRQGTDTQYF. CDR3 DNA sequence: TGTGCCAGCAGTTTGCACAGGCAAGGCACAGATACGCAGTATTTT.

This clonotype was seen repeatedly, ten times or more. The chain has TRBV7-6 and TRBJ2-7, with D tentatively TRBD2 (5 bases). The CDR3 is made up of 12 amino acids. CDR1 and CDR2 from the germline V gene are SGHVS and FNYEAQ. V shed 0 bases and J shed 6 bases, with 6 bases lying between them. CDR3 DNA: TGTGCCAGCAGCTTAGCTGAGGGCGAGCAGTACTTC. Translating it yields CASSLAEGEQYF.

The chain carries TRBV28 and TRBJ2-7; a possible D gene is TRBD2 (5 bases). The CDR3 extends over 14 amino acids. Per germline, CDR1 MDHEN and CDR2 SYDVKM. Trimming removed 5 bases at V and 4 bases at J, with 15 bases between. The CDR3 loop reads CASSGPGIEYEQYF. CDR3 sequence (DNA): TGTGCCAGCAGTGGGCCGGGAATAGAGTACGAGCAGTACTTC. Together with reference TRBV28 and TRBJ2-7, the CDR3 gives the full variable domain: DVKVTQSSRYLVKRTGEKVFLECVQDMDHENMFWYRQDPGLGLRLIYFSYDVKMKEKGDIPEGYSVSREKKERFSLILESASTNQTSMYLCASSGPGIEYEQYFGPGTRLTVT.

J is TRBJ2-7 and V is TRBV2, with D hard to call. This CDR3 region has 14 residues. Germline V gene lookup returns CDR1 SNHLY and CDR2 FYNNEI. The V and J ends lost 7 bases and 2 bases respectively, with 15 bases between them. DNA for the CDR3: TGTGCCAGCACCCTGGGGTCCATGGCCTACGAGCAGTACTTC. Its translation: CASTLGSMAYEQYF.

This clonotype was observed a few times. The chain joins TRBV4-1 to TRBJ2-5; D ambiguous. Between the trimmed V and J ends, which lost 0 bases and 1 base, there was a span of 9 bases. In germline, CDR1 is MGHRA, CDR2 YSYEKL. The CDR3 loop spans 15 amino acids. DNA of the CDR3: TGCGCCAGCAGCCAAGATACCGACATCCAAGAGACCCAGTACTTC. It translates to CASSQDTDIQETQYF.

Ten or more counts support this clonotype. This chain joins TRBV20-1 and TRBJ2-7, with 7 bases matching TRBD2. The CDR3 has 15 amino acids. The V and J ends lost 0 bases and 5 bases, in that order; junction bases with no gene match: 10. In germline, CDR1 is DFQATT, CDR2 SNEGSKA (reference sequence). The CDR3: CSARDLGRELHEQYF. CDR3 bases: TGCAGTGCTAGAGATCTAGGGCGGGAGCTCCACGAGCAGTACTTC.